The count of the clone carrying this T cell receptor beta chain is one. The record originates from a study of blood T cells in healthy people across ages. The germline V and J ends were trimmed by 0 bases and 5 bases, with 13 bases remaining between them. The CDR3 spans 15 residues. CDR1 and CDR2 from the germline V gene are SGHRS and YFSETQ. The authors ran a second PCR of roughly 6 to 11 cycles using a sample-barcoded 5' primer and a J-beta primer mix. TCRdb re-called the 5' RACE reads through MiXCR, storing one row per CDR3 protein. This table has 750,000 or so distinct CDR3 sequences, roughly 25% appearing once. A further study also used this sample, focusing on T cells of mothers and their children.

The rearrangement links TRBV5-1 to TRBJ2-3; no definite D call. The sample consisted of blood. The sequence came from a boy between 10 and 17 years old in good health. For the CDR3, the DNA is TGCGCCAGCAGCTTGGGGCAAGGGATTGAAGATACGCAGTATTTT. Residues: CASSLGQGIEDTQYF.